This TCR beta chain was sequenced for a study of blood T cell repertoires in COVID-19 (dated by TCRdb to 2020 to 2021). About the study as a whole: Collaborator samples came from the United States, Italy and Spain and covered acute and convalescent phases of COVID-19. The material from the prospective study consisted of cDNA or gDNA derived from T cells, B-cell-depleted T cells, or PBMCs. The dataset comprised deeply sampled blood TCRbeta repertoires from subjects exposed to, actively infected with, or recovered from COVID-19. The repertoires were released in a freely available public database meant as a resource for research on the immune response to SARS-CoV-2. The samples were drawn from two sources: the first 160 participants of the ongoing ImmuneRACE study, and 1,000 to 1,500 subjects contributed by 6 global collaborators. A de-identified subject ID, COVID-19 status, age in years and sex were almost always included in the sample metadata. Where available, HLA class I and class II types were taken from metadata supplied by the sample provider and were not determined by assay-based typing. Points the paper makes about the study in general: The quantity of clinical and demographic metadata differed by source and by participant and was supplied without curation.

Regarding this clone: The clone's antigen remains unknown. No base quality information exists; no much larger clone differs at one position.

Trimming at the junction amounts to 4 bases on V and 8 bases on J, and the germline ends lie 12 bases apart. Sequences LGHDT (CDR1) and YNNKEL (CDR2) are obtained from the germline V gene (reference sequence). Inclusive of the bounding cysteine and phenylalanine, the CDR3 is 13 residues long. Just the 39-base CDR3 DNA is kept, in frame starting at base 1. TCRbeta CDR3 regions were amplified from genomic DNA by means of the immunoSEQ Assay, a bias-controlled multiplex PCR. Under the source paper's analysis protocol: The number of nucleated cells in each sample was estimated from the amplification of reference gene primers within the assay. Sequence reads were collapsed and filtered to measure the absolute abundance of every unique TCRbeta CDR3 rearrangement. Productive Simpson clonality was computed per sample as the square root of Simpson's diversity index over productive rearrangements. As stored in TCRdb, this immuneACCESS dataset retains in-frame rearrangements with V and J assigned. A fraction of the clones does not appear; measured against another copy, unresolved V genes explain less than half of the discrepancy, and the remainder lacks a known reason. The V and J calls and clone size come from that table; D and trimming were worked out from the DNA. The sample contains around 100,000 clones, 86% of them found a single time. The ten largest clones add up to approximately 4% of the sample.

The collaborating institutions used their own protocols to collect whole blood in K2EDTA tubes. For TCRbeta analysis, collaborators shipped samples as frozen whole blood, isolated PBMCs, or DNA extracted from either of those sample types. This receptor was obtained from a man aged 40-55 years with acute or convalescent COVID-19. The sequencing sample was made of peripheral blood. This receptor chain uses TRBV3-1 (or the pseudogene TRBV3-2) and TRBJ2-1, and the D gene may be TRBD1, 6 bases matching. The CDR3 in this case is CASSRKQGDEQFF. The DNA is TGTGCCAGCAGCCGGAAACAGGGAGATGAGCAGTTCTTC.